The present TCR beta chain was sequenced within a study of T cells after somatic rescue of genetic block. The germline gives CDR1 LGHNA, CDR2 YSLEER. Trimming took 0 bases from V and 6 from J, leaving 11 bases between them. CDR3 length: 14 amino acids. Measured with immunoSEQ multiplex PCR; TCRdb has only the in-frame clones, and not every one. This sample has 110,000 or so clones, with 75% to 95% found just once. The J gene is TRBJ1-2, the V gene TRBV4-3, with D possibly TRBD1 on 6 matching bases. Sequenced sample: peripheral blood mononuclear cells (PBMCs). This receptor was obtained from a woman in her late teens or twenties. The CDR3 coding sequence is TGCGCCAGCAGCCAAGAAGGGACACCCGATGGCTACACCTTC. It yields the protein CASSQEGTPDGYTF.